The 5 T cell receptor beta chains presented below share a single source sample, sequenced in a study of blood T cells in healthy people across ages. Combining a sample-barcoded 5' primer with a J-beta primer mix, a second PCR ran for roughly 6 to 11 cycles. TCRdb reanalysed the 5' RACE reads using MiXCR and keeps one entry per CDR3 protein. The table has roughly 730,000 distinct CDR3 sequences, around three fifths seen once. Sequenced: blood. Receptors were obtained from a man aged 35 to 55 in good health.

This clonotype has more than one count but fewer than ten. V gene TRBV7-2 combines with J gene TRBJ2-7; TRBD2 might be the D (5 bases). Germline V gene sequence: CDR1 SGHTA, CDR2 FQGNSA. Trimming took 0 bases from V and 4 from J, leaving 16 bases between them. There are 16 residues in the CDR3. DNA for the CDR3: TGTGCCAGCAGCTTAGCAGGATCGGCTAGCCGGTACGAGCAGTACTTC. Its translation: CASSLAGSASRYEQYF.

CDR3 amino acids: CSASYGGGANTEAFF. The CDR3 nucleotides are TGCAGTGCTAGCTATGGTGGGGGAGCTAACACTGAAGCTTTCTTT. V is TRBV20-1 and J is TRBJ1-1; tentative D call: TRBD1 (5 bases). The CDR3 is made up of 15 amino acids. Deletions cut 3 bases from V and 2 bases from J, with 16 bases between. Germline V gene data show CDR1 as DFQATT and CDR2 as SNEGSKA (reference sequence).

Concerning this clonotype: An end of the junction differs from the germline gene, which may be a read error. The V and J genes are TRBV5-4 and TRBJ2-3; TRBD2 aligns across 12 bases. The CDR3 has 16 amino acids. In germline, CDR1 is SGHNT, CDR2 YYREEE (reference sequence). The CDR3 DNA reads as TGTGCCAGCAACTTGGGGACTAGCGGGAGCACAGATACGCAGTATTTT. Encoded protein: CASNLGTSGSTDTQYF.

The rearrangement uses TRBV29-1 and TRBJ2-5; D is uncertain. Trimming removed 6 bases from V and 2 bases from J, with 13 bases in between. CDR1 is SQVTM, CDR2 ANQGSEA, per germline. The CDR3 is made up of 13 amino acids. This CDR3 is CSVKNQNQETQYF. CDR3 bases: TGCAGCGTAAAAAACCAGAATCAAGAGACCCAGTACTTC.

Only a few counts were recorded for this clonotype. The chain employs TRBV27 and TRBJ2-6; 8 bases agree with TRBD1. The germline V gene has CDR1 MNHEY and CDR2 SMNVEV (reference sequence). The junction had 10 bases not matched to a gene; V was cut back by 2 bases and J by 4 bases. The CDR3 consists of 18 residues. This CDR3 reads CASSLRQGSTAGANVLTF. Here the CDR3 DNA reads TGTGCCAGCAGTTTAAGACAGGGGTCTACGGCGGGGGCCAACGTCCTGACTTTC.